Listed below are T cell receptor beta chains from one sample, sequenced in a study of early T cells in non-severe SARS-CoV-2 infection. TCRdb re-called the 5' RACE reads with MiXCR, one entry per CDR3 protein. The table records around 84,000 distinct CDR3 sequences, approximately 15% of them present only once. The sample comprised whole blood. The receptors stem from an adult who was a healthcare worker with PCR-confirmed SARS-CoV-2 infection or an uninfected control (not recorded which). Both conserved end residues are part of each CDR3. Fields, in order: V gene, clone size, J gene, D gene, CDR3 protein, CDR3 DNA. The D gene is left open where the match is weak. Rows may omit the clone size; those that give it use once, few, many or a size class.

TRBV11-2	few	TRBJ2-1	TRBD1	CASSMTGGEFYNEQFF	TGTGCCAGCAGTATGACAGGGGGCGAATTCTACAATGAGCAGTTCTTC
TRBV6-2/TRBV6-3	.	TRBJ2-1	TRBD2	CASSYSQLAGSHNEQFF	TGTGCCAGCAGTTATTCCCAACTAGCGGGAAGTCACAATGAGCAGTTCTTC
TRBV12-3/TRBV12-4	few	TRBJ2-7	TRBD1	CASGGPRQGQYF	TGTGCCAGCGGGGGTCCACGACAGGGGCAGTACTTC
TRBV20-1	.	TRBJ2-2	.	CSARESGTGELFF	TGCAGTGCTAGAGAGTCCGGCACCGGGGAGCTGTTTTTT
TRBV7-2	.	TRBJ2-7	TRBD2	CASSLAGLAGVYEQYF	TGTGCCAGCAGCTTGGCCGGACTAGCGGGAGTCTACGAGCAGTACTTC
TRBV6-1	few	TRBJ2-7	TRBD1	CASKGQSYEQYF	TGTGCCAGCAAGGGACAGTCCTACGAGCAGTACTTC
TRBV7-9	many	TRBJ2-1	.	CASSTPGDLRNEQFF	TGTGCCAGCAGCACTCCGGGAGACTTAAGGAATGAGCAGTTCTTC
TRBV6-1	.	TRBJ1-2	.	CASSGSSFYGYTF	TGTGCCAGCAGTGGAAGCTCGTTCTATGGCTACACCTTC
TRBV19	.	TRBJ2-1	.	CASSLRQEQFF	TGTGCCAGTAGTCTCCGGCAGGAGCAGTTCTTC
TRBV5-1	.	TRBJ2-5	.	CASSLADSSLGTQYF	TGCGCCAGCAGCTTGGCGGATAGCAGTTTAGGGACCCAGTACTTC
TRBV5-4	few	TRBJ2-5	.	CASSHAVKAQETQYF	TGTGCCAGCAGCCATGCGGTAAAGGCCCAAGAGACCCAGTACTTC
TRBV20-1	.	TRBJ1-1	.	CSEKRGMNTEAFF	TGCAGTGAGAAGCGGGGAATGAACACTGAAGCTTTCTTT
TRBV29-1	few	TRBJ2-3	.	CSAPSIGGDTQYF	TGCAGCGCTCCCTCCATCGGAGGCGATACGCAGTATTTT
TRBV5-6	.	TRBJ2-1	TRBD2	CASSEASGDEQFF	TGTGCCAGCAGCGAAGCTAGCGGCGATGAGCAGTTCTTC
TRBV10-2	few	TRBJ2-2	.	CASTWGRVGELFF	TGCGCCAGCACCTGGGGTCGGGTCGGGGAGCTGTTTTTT
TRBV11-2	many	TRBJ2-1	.	CASSSHGQFF	TGTGCCAGCAGCTCCCACGGGCAGTTCTTC
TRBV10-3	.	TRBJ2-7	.	CAISQRDGYEQYF	TGTGCCATCAGTCAGAGGGACGGCTACGAGCAGTACTTC
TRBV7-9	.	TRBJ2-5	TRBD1	CAGSQDRGGETQYF	TGTGCCGGCAGCCAGGACAGGGGTGGAGAGACCCAGTACTTC
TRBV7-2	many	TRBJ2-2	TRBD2	CASSLSVGLARAGELFF	TGTGCCAGCAGCTTATCGGTGGGACTAGCTAGAGCCGGGGAGCTGTTTTTT
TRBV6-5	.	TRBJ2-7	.	CASGRSEQYF	TGTGCCAGCGGAAGGAGCGAGCAGTACTTC
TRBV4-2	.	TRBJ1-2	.	CASSQVFGEGNYGYTF	TGTGCCAGCAGCCAAGTCTTCGGGGAGGGTAACTATGGCTACACCTTC
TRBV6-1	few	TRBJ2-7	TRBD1	CASSRTGGDSSYEQYF	TGTGCCAGCAGTAGGACAGGGGGCGATAGCTCCTACGAGCAGTACTTC
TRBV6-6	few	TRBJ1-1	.	CASDAGTEAFF	TGTGCCAGCGACGCGGGAACTGAAGCTTTCTTT
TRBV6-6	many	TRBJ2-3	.	CASSYSAPGRSDTQYF	TGTGCCAGCAGTTACTCTGCCCCAGGGAGATCAGATACGCAGTATTTT
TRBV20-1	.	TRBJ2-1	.	CSARGANEQFF	TGCAGTGCCCGCGGAGCGAATGAGCAGTTCTTC
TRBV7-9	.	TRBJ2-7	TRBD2	CASSLWTSGRATGFEQYF	TGTGCCAGCAGCTTGTGGACTAGCGGGAGGGCCACGGGGTTCGAGCAGTACTTC
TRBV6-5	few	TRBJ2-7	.	CASTAGRTYEQYF	TGTGCCAGCACCGCAGGACGGACCTACGAGCAGTACTTC
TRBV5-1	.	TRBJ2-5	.	CASSLVAGETQYF	TGCGCCAGCAGCTTGGTGGCAGGCGAGACCCAGTACTTC
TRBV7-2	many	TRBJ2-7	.	CASSPGRSSYEQYF	TGTGCCAGCAGCCCGGGGAGAAGCTCCTACGAGCAGTACTTC
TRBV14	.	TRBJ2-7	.	CASSQGVSGREHYEQYF	TGTGCCAGCAGCCAAGGCGTGTCGGGACGAGAACACTACGAGCAGTACTTC
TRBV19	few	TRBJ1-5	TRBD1	CASSGTGKQPQHF	TGTGCCAGTAGTGGGACAGGGAAGCAGCCCCAGCATTTT
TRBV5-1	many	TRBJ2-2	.	CASSLVSASTGELFF	TGCGCCAGCAGCTTGGTCTCAGCCTCTACCGGGGAGCTGTTTTTT
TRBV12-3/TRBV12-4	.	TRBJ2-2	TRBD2	CASSLPLVSAGGPRTGELFF	TGTGCCAGCAGTTTACCCCTCGTTTCGGCGGGAGGGCCTCGAACCGGGGAGCTGTTTTTT
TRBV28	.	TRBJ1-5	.	CASSPSGRHQPQHF	TGTGCCAGCAGCCCGTCGGGGCGGCATCAGCCCCAGCATTTT
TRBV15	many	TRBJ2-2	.	CATSRELPSAITGELFF	TGTGCCACCAGCAGAGAACTTCCTAGCGCTATCACCGGGGAGCTGTTTTTT
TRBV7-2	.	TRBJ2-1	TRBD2	CASRPDRGLASYNEQFF	TGTGCCAGCAGGCCCGACCGGGGACTAGCTTCCTACAATGAGCAGTTCTTC
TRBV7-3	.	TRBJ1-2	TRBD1	CASSLYTGGPYGYTF	TGTGCCAGCAGCTTGTATACAGGGGGACCCTATGGCTACACCTTC